Listed here are 5 T cell receptor beta chains from one sample, sequenced in a study of T cell responses to AZD1222 COVID-19 vaccine. Sequencing used immunoSEQ multiplex PCR; TCRdb keeps in-frame clones, though not all of them. The table has roughly 150,000 clones, approximately 90% seen once. The sequencing used peripheral blood, collected on day 0 of AZD1222 vaccination. The origin of the receptors is an adult in good health.

A note on this clone: The junction departs from the called germline gene at one end, perhaps through a read error. V and J are TRBV2 and TRBJ2-3; 8 positions match TRBD2. Germline lookup yields CDR1 SNHLY and CDR2 FYNNEI. This CDR3 spans 14 amino acids. The CDR3 DNA follows: TGTGCCAGCAGTCAAGCGGGAGCGACAGATACGCAGTATTTT. Protein sequence: CASSQAGATDTQYF.

The CDR3: CASTIGGALNEQYF. CDR3 DNA: TGTGCCAGCACCATAGGAGGGGCTCTTAACGAGCAGTACTTC. The chain recombines TRBV13 with TRBJ2-7, with D tentatively TRBD2 (6 bases). Germline CDR1 reads PRHDT; CDR2 reads FYEKMQ (reference sequence). Trimming left V 7 bases short and J 5 bases short, with 18 bases between. The CDR3 is 14 residues long.

This rearrangement joins TRBV10-3 to TRBJ2-7; D is tentatively TRBD1 or TRBD2 (5 bases each). V was clipped by 7 bases and J by 6 bases, with 13 bases between them. Germline-derived CDR1 and CDR2 are ENHRY and SYGVKD. There are 12 residues in the CDR3. The CDR3 nucleotides read TGTGCCATCAAATTAGGGACCGGCGAGCAGTACTTC. Its translation: CAIKLGTGEQYF.

This chain joins TRBV4-1 and TRBJ2-7, with D perhaps TRBD1 (6 bases). The length of the CDR3 is 14 residues. Germline-derived CDR1 and CDR2 are MGHRA and YSYEKL. V was shortened by 1 base and J by 4 bases, with 11 bases between the two germline ends. CDR3 nucleotides: TGCGCCAGCAGCCAAGTTTCAGGGGATTACGAGCAGTACTTC. Its protein is CASSQVSGDYEQYF.

The rearrangement links TRBV12-3 or TRBV12-4 to TRBJ2-7; D may be TRBD1 (6 bases). The CDR3 has 13 amino acids. Deletions cut 0 bases from V and 5 bases from J, with 8 bases between. For the CDR3, the DNA is TGTGCCAGCAGTTTAGCCAGGGGTAACGAGCAGTACTTC. It codes for CASSLARGNEQYF.